This TCR beta chain originates from a study of blood T cell repertoires in COVID-19. Profiled with immunoSEQ multiplex PCR; TCRdb holds only in-frame clones, not every one. The sample shows roughly 200,000 clones, nearly 90% of them seen only once. Losses at the gene ends were 10 bases for V and 9 bases for J; bases not matched to a gene: 7. This CDR3 spans 13 amino acids. Germline CDR1 and CDR2: ENHRY and SYGVKD. Donors were grouped by their self-reported clinical history. V is TRBV10-3 and J is TRBJ1-6, with 9 bases identical to TRBD1. The TCR sequence derives from a woman aged 40 to 49 with acute COVID-19. The sequenced material came from PBMCs or T cells enriched from blood (not recorded which). CDR3: CANRDRAGSPLHF. The DNA of the CDR3 is TGTGCCAACCGGGACAGGGCCGGTTCACCCCTCCACTTT.